Given below is one TCR beta chain in context. As yet, its antigen is unknown. This sample was included in a study of cytomegalovirus exposure and HLA in healthy donors. About the study: An analysis done earlier identified around 100 million unique TCR beta sequences from about 180 million T cells. Within the Caucasian-associated ancestry cluster were around 81% of the approximately 400 genotyped donors. General study points: Rare sequences made up most TCRs, while some public TCRs were found in many donors. Immune exposure information comprised only CMV serostatus.

The PCR made use of 60 Vbeta and 13 Jbeta primers. The method was immunoSEQ multiplex PCR; TCRdb's version includes in-frame clones alone and lacks a portion of them. This sample has about 93,000 clones; over 75% occur once, and the top ten carry about 7.9%. The V gene lost 0 bases and the J gene lost 0 bases, with 13 bases spanning the gap. Germline-derived CDR1 and CDR2 are SGHKS and YYEKEE (reference sequence). The CDR3 loop spans 18 amino acids. Sequencing used PBMCs. This clonotype originated in a man aged 30 to 39 in good health and CMV-seronegative. The chain has TRBV5-5 and TRBJ2-6; TRBD1 might be the D (6 bases). The CDR3 DNA reads as TGTGCCAGCAGCTTGGGCCAGGGGCTCAGCTCTGGGGCCAACGTCCTGACTTTC. It codes for CASSLGQGLSSGANVLTF.